The source of this T cell receptor beta chain is a study of breast tumors, draining lymph nodes, adjacent tissues. The study's findings and limits: Tumor T cell lymph node origin was a supported hypothesis, not proven. Tumors had less TCR diversity than lymph nodes, more than nontumor tissue.

The germline V gene encodes CDR1 SGDLS and CDR2 YYNGEE. CDR3 length: 15 amino acids. Trimming pared 0 bases from V and 5 bases from J, leaving 15 bases between. Many counts were recorded for this clonotype. Its antigen is not known. In TCRdb, the multiplex PCR reads were re-called with MiXCR into one record per CDR3 protein. The table includes about 230,000 distinct CDR3 sequences, around 32% detected once. Samples came from axillary lymph nodes draining the breast cancer. V and J are TRBV9 and TRBJ2-7; D remains unclear. The sample consisted of axillary lymph node tissue. The receptor's source is a female donor with breast cancer. Some clones in this sample may be carry-over from other donors' samples. Here the CDR3 reads CASSVDGRIGDEQYF. The CDR3 DNA reads TGTGCCAGCAGCGTAGACGGCAGGATTGGGGACGAGCAGTACTTC. The full variable domain, rest sourced from reference TRBV9 and TRBJ2-7, is DSGVTQTPKHLITATGQRVTLRCSPRSGDLSVYWYQQSLDQGLQFLIQYYNGEERAKGNILERFSAQQFPDLHSELNLSSLELGDSALYFCASSVDGRIGDEQYFGPGTRLTVT.